Below, 24 T cell receptor beta chains from the same sample are listed, as sequenced in a study of cytomegalovirus exposure and HLA in healthy donors (dated by TCRdb to the late 2010s). Libraries were made using the immunoSEQ multiplex PCR assay. This immuneACCESS table, as held by TCRdb, lists in-frame sequences with V and J called but not all clones. Of the missing ones, under half trace to an unresolved V gene in checked studies; the others have no known cause. This sample gives a few hundred thousand clones in total; about 90% of them show up just once. The top ten constitute just under 3% of the sample. Source material: PBMCs. The receptors originated from a woman younger than 30 in good health and CMV-seronegative.

This clone was recorded only once. The chain recombines TRBV28 with TRBJ1-5; tentative D call: TRBD1 (5 bases). The ends were cut back, 5 bases at V and 1 base at J, with 18 bases in the middle. The CDR3 length is 17 residues. The germline CDR1 and CDR2 sequences are MDHEN and SYDVKM. The CDR3 DNA sequence: TGTGCCAGCAGTACGGGTATAGGGCAGGGAAGCAATCAGCCCCAGCATTTT. It encodes CASSTGIGQGSNQPQHF.

The V and J genes are TRBV27 and TRBJ1-5; 8 bases align to TRBD1. Germline V lookup: CDR1 MNHEY, CDR2 SMNVEV (reference sequence). V was pared by 5 bases and J by 7 bases, with 10 bases of the junction left unmatched. This CDR3 spans 15 amino acids. The CDR3 loop is CASSPGTGGSQPQHF. For the CDR3, the DNA is TGTGCCAGCAGTCCCGGGACAGGTGGTTCGCAGCCCCAGCATTTT.

This clone appeared once. The chain combines TRBV5-6 with TRBJ2-1; 8 nucleotides align to TRBD1. V dropped 4 bases and J dropped 4; count of bases not matched to a gene: 16. The CDR3 sequence is 18 residues long. Germline assignment: CDR1 SGHDT and CDR2 YYEEEE. The CDR3 DNA reads TGTGCCAGCAGCCAGTGGTTCGCTGGACAGGGCATTTACAATGAGCAGTTCTTC. Protein product: CASSQWFAGQGIYNEQFF.

The chain links TRBV29-1 to TRBJ2-7; TRBD2 matches 12 bases. Trimming cost V 5 bases and J 4 bases; bases outside gene matches: 15. Germline-derived CDR1 and CDR2 are SQVTM and ANQGSEA. The CDR3 covers 17 residues. Written as DNA, the CDR3 is TGCAGCGTTTTAGGACTAGCGGGACCCTTAGGGCCATACGAGCAGTACTTC. Protein: CSVLGLAGPLGPYEQYF.

The J gene is TRBJ1-1, the V gene TRBV11-2, with TRBD1 matching over 7 bases. Germline CDR1 and CDR2: SGHAT and FQNNGV. V trimming: 5 bases; J trimming: 0 bases; junction bases outside the gene matches: 6. The CDR3 totals 15 residues. The CDR3 is CASSPRQGLNTEAFF. The CDR3 region has the DNA TGTGCCAGCAGCCCGAGACAGGGATTGAACACTGAAGCTTTCTTT.

This sequence joins TRBV6-1 and TRBJ1-1; maybe TRBD1 (6 bases). V lost 7 bases to trimming and J lost 4 bases, with 16 bases between them. The length of the CDR3 is 14 residues. CDR1 and CDR2 (germline): MNHNS, SASEGT. The CDR3 nucleotides read TGTGCCAGCATTCTGGACAGCGGAGGCACTGAAGCTTTCTTT. Its translation: CASILDSGGTEAFF.

The chain has TRBV18 and TRBJ1-1, with D possibly being TRBD1 (6 bases). The CDR3 is made up of 14 amino acids. V lost 4 bases and J 3 bases, leaving 12 bases between the germline ends. Germline V gene data show CDR1 as KGHSH and CDR2 as LQKENI. The CDR3 DNA is TGTGCCAGCTCACACAGGGCAGCGGACACTGAAGCTTTCTTT. It encodes CASSHRAADTEAFF.

V and J are TRBV29-1 and TRBJ2-1; the match to TRBD2 covers 13 bases. This CDR3 comprises 15 residues. Germline V gene sequence: CDR1 SQVTM, CDR2 ANQGSEA. The J segment lost 13 bases and the V segment lost 6 bases, leaving 15 bases of the junction unmatched. The CDR3 sequence is CSVAAGTSGIVIQFF. In nucleotides, the CDR3 is TGCAGCGTGGCCGCGGGGACTAGCGGGATTGTTATTCAGTTCTTC.

Only one count was recorded for this clone. This sequence joins TRBV28 and TRBJ2-2; 9 bases line up with TRBD2. Per germline, CDR1 MDHEN and CDR2 SYDVKM. This CDR3 contains 15 residues. V was pared by 3 bases and J by 7 bases, with 6 bases of the junction left unmatched. CDR3 residues: CASSLAGGPGGELFF. In DNA, the CDR3 is TGTGCCAGCAGTTTGGCGGGAGGGCCCGGCGGGGAGCTGTTTTTT.

This chain links TRBV21-1 with TRBJ2-7; the table calls TRBD2, which could not be checked here. TRBV21-1 has pseudogene status. This CDR3 has 17 amino acids. The CDR3 DNA follows: TGTGCCAGCAGCAAAGCTAGAGCTTCCCGGAGCTCCTACGAGCAGTACTTC. It encodes CASSKARASRSSYEQYF.

This clone was found once. The chain recombines TRBV9 with TRBJ1-1; D is possibly TRBD1 (6 bases). Trimming removed 1 base from V and 4 bases from J, with 8 bases in between. Germline V gives CDR1 SGDLS, CDR2 YYNGEE. CDR3 size: 13 residues. CDR3 residues: CASSVRQATEAFF. In DNA form, the CDR3 reads TGTGCCAGCAGCGTAAGACAGGCCACTGAAGCTTTCTTT.

The chain carries TRBV7-3 and TRBJ1-2; D is perhaps TRBD1 (5 bases). The CDR3 contains 14 residues. Trimming removed 5 bases at V and 4 bases at J, with 14 bases between. Germline CDR1 reads SGHTA; CDR2 reads FQGTGA. The CDR3 loop reads CASSPGDLSYGYTF. In nucleotides, the CDR3 is TGTGCCAGCAGCCCCGGGGACTTAAGCTATGGCTACACCTTC.

The chain carries TRBV7-9 and TRBJ2-1, with TRBD2 as a possible D gene (6 bases). The CDR3 is made up of 17 amino acids. The germline V gene encodes CDR1 SEHNR and CDR2 FQNEAQ (reference sequence). The ends were cut back, 0 bases at V and 2 bases at J, with 14 bases in the middle. Here the CDR3 reads CASSLAPHGSPYNEQFF. The CDR3 nucleotides read TGTGCCAGCAGCTTAGCGCCCCACGGGAGCCCCTACAATGAGCAGTTCTTC.

The chain couples TRBV6-5 to TRBJ1-1, with D possibly being TRBD1 (5 bases). This CDR3 spans 13 amino acids. CDR1 is MNHEY and CDR2 is SVGAGI in the germline V gene. The V end was cut by 9 bases, the J end by 1 base, with 12 bases between. The CDR3, as DNA: TGTGCCAGTCAACCAGGGCGGAACACTGAAGCTTTCTTT. It yields the protein CASQPGRNTEAFF.

The chain employs TRBV30 and TRBJ2-1; TRBD2 aligns across 7 bases. J gave up 7 bases and V 3 bases, and 9 bases lay outside the gene matches. The CDR3 is 14 residues long. The germline V gene encodes CDR1 GTSNPN and CDR2 SVGIG (reference sequence). The CDR3 DNA follows: TGTGCCTGGAGCTGGGGCGGGAGTTATAATGAGCAGTTCTTC. Its translation is CAWSWGGSYNEQFF. Full variable domain (outside the CDR3, taken from reference TRBV30 and TRBJ2-1): SQTIHQWPATLVQPVGSPLSLECTVEGTSNPNLYWYRQAAGRGLQLLFYSVGIGQISSEVPQNLSASRPQDRQFILSSKKLLLSDSGFYLCAWSWGGSYNEQFFGPGTRLTVL.

The count of this clone is one. This chain uses TRBV7-9 with TRBJ2-1; TRBD2 aligns across 9 bases. Per germline, CDR1 SEHNR and CDR2 FQNEAQ (reference sequence). This CDR3 contains 15 residues. With 7 bases clipped from V and 6 bases from J, the junction kept 10 bases outside the gene matches. The CDR3 coding sequence is TGTGCCAGCACTCCCTCCGGGACTAGCCTCAATGAGCAGTTCTTC. Encoded protein: CASTPSGTSLNEQFF.

The genes are TRBV6-4 and TRBJ2-3, with D possibly being TRBD2 (6 bases). The CDR3 covers 15 residues. Germline-derived CDR1 and CDR2 are MRHNA and SNTAGT. V gave up 3 bases and J gave up 2 bases, with 12 bases separating them. Here the CDR3 DNA reads TGTGCCAGCAGTGAGGTAGCGGCCCACACAGATACGCAGTATTTT. Residues: CASSEVAAHTDTQYF.

The sample holds one count of this clone. This rearrangement joins TRBV9 to TRBJ2-7; 9 nucleotides line up with TRBD1. The CDR3 has 14 amino acids. Germline trimming cut 4 bases from V and 2 bases from J; bases unmatched to any gene: 4. Per the germline V gene, CDR1 is SGDLS and CDR2 is YYNGEE. This CDR3 is CASSPGDRAYEQYF. The DNA for the CDR3 is TGTGCCAGCAGCCCCGGGGACAGGGCCTACGAGCAGTACTTC.

This clone was seen a handful of times. The chain has TRBV2 and TRBJ2-7; TRBD1 is a possible D gene (6 bases). This CDR3 contains 13 residues. CDR1 SNHLY and CDR2 FYNNEI come from the germline V gene. The germline V and J ends were trimmed by 5 bases and 3 bases, with 11 bases remaining between them. The CDR3, as DNA: TGTGCCAGCAGTCTCGGACAGATCTACGAGCAGTACTTC. Its translation: CASSLGQIYEQYF.

V usage is TRBV5-6 and J usage is TRBJ2-3, with TRBD1 matching 7 bases. J was trimmed by 2 bases and V by 1 base; bases with no gene match: 4. CDR3 length equals 15 residues. Per germline, CDR1 SGHDT and CDR2 YYEEEE. The CDR3: CASSLMGQYTDTQYF. In nucleotides, the CDR3 is TGTGCCAGCAGCTTGATGGGACAGTACACAGATACGCAGTATTTT.

This clone has more than one count but fewer than ten. This chain's CDR3 is CATVAGPGNTIYF. The CDR3 DNA reads as TGTGCCACCGTAGCGGGACCTGGAAACACCATATATTTT. V usage is TRBV6-1 and J usage is TRBJ1-3; D might be TRBD1 (5 bases). This CDR3 is 13 amino acids long. V lost 10 bases, J lost 2 bases, and 12 bases lay in between. Germline V CDR1 and CDR2: MNHNS, SASEGT.

The chain combines TRBV4-2 with TRBJ2-3; TRBD2 agrees at 13 bases. The CDR3 has 17 residues. After removal of 3 bases from V and 3 bases from J, the junction contained 6 bases not matched to a gene. Germline-derived CDR1 and CDR2 are LGHNA and YNFKEQ. CDR3 in DNA: TGTGCCAGCAGCCACCGACGGACTAGCGGGAGAACAGATACGCAGTATTTT. Encoded protein: CASSHRRTSGRTDTQYF.

The chain combines TRBV28 with TRBJ1-3, with D maybe TRBD1 (5 bases). Germline V gene sequence: CDR1 MDHEN, CDR2 SYDVKM. The V end was cut by 8 bases, the J end by 3 bases, with 26 bases between. This CDR3 has 18 amino acids. CDR3 sequence: CASLPYGVRAARGNTIYF. Written as DNA, the CDR3 is TGTGCCAGCCTACCATATGGGGTCAGGGCCGCCCGTGGAAACACCATATATTTT.

The chain recombines TRBV28 with TRBJ2-7; TRBD1 agrees at 8 bases. CDR1 and CDR2 (germline): MDHEN, SYDVKM. With V trimmed by 6 bases and J by 0 bases, 4 bases remained unmatched. The CDR3 spans 14 residues. In DNA, the CDR3 is TGTGCCAGCAGGCCTACAGGGGGCTCCTACGAGCAGTACTTC. Translating it yields CASRPTGGSYEQYF.